One T cell receptor beta chain is described in this entry. The germline CDR1 and CDR2 sequences are DFQATT and SNEGSKA (reference sequence). This CDR3 has 14 residues. With 0 bases clipped from V and 5 bases from J, the junction kept 3 bases outside the gene matches. These data belong to a study of glioma-infiltrating T cells. Using RNA template, CDR3s of TCR alpha and beta were amplified with iRepertoire arm-PCR. Via MiXCR, TCRdb re-called the multiplex PCR reads, giving one row per CDR3 protein. The sample includes about 140,000 distinct CDR3 sequences, approximately 39% of them seen just once. The source is a human donor with low-grade glioma or glioblastoma, undergoing nonglioma brain surgery, or in good health (not recorded which). The chain combines TRBV20-1 with TRBJ1-5; 8 nucleotides agree with TRBD1. Specimen: glioma tissue, nonneoplastic brain tissue, or PBMCs (not recorded which). CDR3 loop: CSAREQGGHQPQHF. The DNA for the CDR3 is TGCAGTGCTAGAGAACAGGGGGGGCATCAGCCCCAGCATTTT.